The T cell receptor beta chain under discussion was sequenced for a study of blood T cell repertoires in COVID-19. V lost 6 bases and J lost 0; bases outside the gene matches: 2. Germline lookup yields CDR1 LNHDA and CDR2 SQIVND (reference sequence). The CDR3 is made up of 14 amino acids. Only in-frame clones appear in the TCRdb table, and some are missing; sequencing was by immunoSEQ multiplex PCR. The repertoire holds about 180,000 clones, around nine tenths seen once, with approximately 12% in the top ten. The chain employs TRBV19 and TRBJ1-3; TRBD1 matches at 7 bases. The sample consisted of peripheral blood. The TCR originated in a woman aged 65 to 85 with COVID-19, enrolled during active disease. CDR3 DNA: TGTGCCAGTAGGCCAGGGGGCTCTGGAAACACCATATATTTT. Translated, it gives CASRPGGSGNTIYF.